Following are 13 T cell receptor beta chains from one sample sequenced in a study of cytomegalovirus exposure and HLA in healthy donors. The protocol was immunoSEQ multiplex PCR, while the TCRdb copy is restricted to in-frame clones and leaves out a portion. Among 100,000 to 130,000 clones listed, about 94% were seen once. Sequencing was performed on PBMCs. The receptors come from a woman younger than 30 in good health and CMV-seronegative.

The J gene is TRBJ2-5, the V gene TRBV5-1; D is possibly TRBD1 (5 bases). Germline V gives CDR1 SGHRS, CDR2 YFSETQ. The ends were cut back, 3 bases at V and 1 base at J, with 10 bases in the middle. The CDR3 totals 14 residues. CDR3 DNA sequence: TGCGCCAGCAGCTCCCAGGGTCCCCAAGAGACCCAGTACTTC. Its translation is CASSSQGPQETQYF.

The CDR3 is CASSQVLAGPTGELFF. The CDR3 nucleotides read TGTGCCAGCAGCCAAGTTCTGGCGGGGCCCACCGGGGAGCTGTTTTTT. The J gene is TRBJ2-2, the V gene TRBV4-2, with D tentatively TRBD2 (6 bases). The CDR3 totals 16 residues. Per the germline V gene, CDR1 is LGHNA and CDR2 is YNFKEQ. V was pared by 1 base and J by 4 bases, with 13 bases between.

The genes are TRBV11-2 and TRBJ2-7; D possibly corresponds to TRBD2 (6 bases). V gave up 5 bases and J gave up 4 bases, with 18 bases separating them. Germline V gene sequence: CDR1 SGHAT, CDR2 FQNNGV. The CDR3 loop spans 15 amino acids. The CDR3: CASSLRDWGGYEQYF. CDR3 DNA: TGTGCCAGCAGCCTCCGGGACTGGGGCGGGTACGAGCAGTACTTC.

The chain is built from TRBV18 and TRBJ1-3; TRBD1 is a possible D gene (6 bases). This CDR3 spans 15 amino acids. Per the germline V gene, CDR1 is KGHSH and CDR2 is LQKENI. Trimming removed 3 bases at V and 2 bases at J, with 11 bases between. CDR3 amino acids: CASSPVGGPGNTIYF. The CDR3 DNA follows: TGTGCCAGCTCACCGGTGGGGGGGCCTGGAAACACCATATATTTT.

The chain employs TRBV6-5 and TRBJ1-4; 10 positions agree with TRBD1. CDR1 is MNHEY, CDR2 SVGAGI, per germline. The CDR3 covers 14 residues. The J segment lost 4 bases and the V segment lost 6 bases, leaving 2 bases of the junction unmatched. The CDR3 region is CASRRDRGNEKLFF. The DNA of the CDR3 is TGTGCCAGCAGAAGGGACAGGGGTAATGAAAAACTGTTTTTT.

This clone occurred once. The chain combines TRBV6-5 with TRBJ2-1; 13 bases align to TRBD2. J gave up 7 bases and V 4 bases, and 4 bases lay outside the gene matches. Germline V CDR1 and CDR2: MNHEY, SVGAGI. The CDR3 consists of 15 residues. CDR3 in amino acids: CASSWTSGGQNEQFF. In DNA form, the CDR3 reads TGTGCCAGCAGTTGGACTAGCGGGGGCCAGAATGAGCAGTTCTTC.

The J gene is TRBJ2-3, the V gene TRBV4-2; D is ambiguous. The germline V and J ends were trimmed by 0 bases and 0 bases, with 7 bases remaining between them. The length of the CDR3 is 15 residues. Germline-derived CDR1 and CDR2 are LGHNA and YNFKEQ. The CDR3 DNA follows: TGTGCCAGCAGCCAAGAATTCCCGAGCACAGATACGCAGTATTTT. Translated, it gives CASSQEFPSTDTQYF.

V and J are TRBV7-9 and TRBJ2-1; 9 bases fit TRBD2. The V gene end was trimmed by 2 bases and the J gene end by 5 bases; junction bases not matched to a gene: 7. The germline V gene has CDR1 SEHNR and CDR2 FQNEAQ (reference sequence). The CDR3 extends over 16 amino acids. The CDR3 DNA reads TGTGCCAGCAGCTTATCTCAGAGCGGGGGGAACAATGAGCAGTTCTTC. It encodes CASSLSQSGGNNEQFF.

The chain employs TRBV28 and TRBJ2-5; a weak D match, TRBD1 (7 bases). This CDR3 spans 15 amino acids. The germline CDR1 and CDR2 sequences are MDHEN and SYDVKM. V gave up 3 bases and J gave up 2 bases, with 13 bases separating them. The chain's CDR3 is CASSLFRGTQETQYF. Written as DNA, the CDR3 is TGTGCCAGCAGTTTGTTCAGGGGGACTCAAGAGACCCAGTACTTC.

The chain has TRBV28 and TRBJ2-7, with D possibly matching TRBD1 (5 bases). V dropped 8 bases and J dropped 3 bases, with 8 bases sitting between them. The V gene's germline CDR1 is MDHEN and CDR2 SYDVKM. The CDR3 spans 11 residues. The CDR3 DNA reads as TGTGCCAGCTCCACAGGCTACGAGCAGTACTTC. It specifies CASSTGYEQYF.

This clone has just a few counts. The chain joins TRBV27 to TRBJ1-2; unclear D gene. Germline lookup yields CDR1 MNHEY and CDR2 SMNVEV (reference sequence). V gave up 10 bases and J gave up 4 bases, with 19 bases separating them. CDR3 length: 14 amino acids. This CDR3 is CATRRAGTSYGYTF. In DNA, the CDR3 is TGTGCCACCCGCCGGGCGGGAACCTCCTATGGCTACACCTTC.

The chain uses TRBV28 and TRBJ1-1, with 8 nucleotides matching TRBD1. The CDR3 extends over 21 amino acids. V lost 4 bases, J lost 1 base, and 23 bases stayed unmatched. Per the germline V gene, CDR1 is MDHEN and CDR2 is SYDVKM. The DNA of the CDR3 is TGTGCCAGCAGTTGGGCGAGTGGACAGGGCTCCATAAAGGAGGCGAACACTGAAGCTTTCTTT. Translated: CASSWASGQGSIKEANTEAFF. Variable domain in full (rest from reference TRBV28 and TRBJ1-1): DVKVTQSSRYLVKRTGEKVFLECVQDMDHENMFWYRQDPGLGLRLIYFSYDVKMKEKGDIPEGYSVSREKKERFSLILESASTNQTSMYLCASSWASGQGSIKEANTEAFFGQGTRLTVV.

The chain uses TRBV4-2 and TRBJ2-3; D is undetermined. This CDR3 is built from 13 residues. Per the germline V gene, CDR1 is LGHNA and CDR2 is YNFKEQ. With 0 bases removed from V and 6 bases from J, the gap between germline ends came to 7 bases. The CDR3 loop reads CASSQEPRDTQYF. The CDR3, as DNA: TGTGCCAGCAGCCAAGAACCGAGGGATACGCAGTATTTT.